The 3 T cell receptor beta chains below come from one sample, sequenced in a study of blood T cell repertoires in COVID-19. The protocol was immunoSEQ multiplex PCR, while the TCRdb copy is restricted to in-frame clones and leaves out a portion. The sample has roughly 400,000 clones; about 89% are singletons. Sequences were obtained from peripheral blood. The receptor set was obtained from a woman in her sixties or seventies with COVID-19, enrolled during active disease.

The V and J genes are TRBV7-6 and TRBJ1-4, with 9 bases aligning to TRBD1. V shed 5 bases, J shed 8 bases, and the junction held 12 bases outside the gene matches. Germline loops: CDR1 SGHVS, CDR2 FNYEAQ. This CDR3 has 16 residues. CDR3 loop: CASSRGGDRVREKLFF. CDR3 DNA sequence: TGTGCCAGCAGCCGAGGGGGGGACAGGGTTCGGGAAAAACTGTTTTTT.

This chain connects TRBV3-1 (or the pseudogene TRBV3-2) to TRBJ1-5; TRBD1 matches at 7 bases. Trimming removed 5 bases from V and 7 bases from J; junction bases left unmatched: 8. The CDR3 sequence is 14 residues long. The germline V gene has CDR1 LGHDT and CDR2 YNNKEL (reference sequence). CDR3 coding DNA: TGTGCCAGCAGCACAGGGGCGTCACGGCAGCCCCAGCATTTT. This sequence encodes CASSTGASRQPQHF.

V and J are TRBV24-1 and TRBJ2-7; possibly TRBD1 for D (6 bases). The CDR3 has 15 amino acids. The ends were cut back, 5 bases at V and 6 bases at J, with 19 bases in the middle. The germline V gene has CDR1 KGHDR and CDR2 SFDVKD. CDR3 sequence: CATSGVDSIQGEQYF. The CDR3 nucleotides read TGTGCCACCAGTGGGGTCGACAGTATACAGGGCGAGCAGTACTTC.